Listed here are 12 T cell receptor beta chains from one sample, sequenced in a study of spatial heterogeneity in lung cancer. MiXCR, run by TCRdb on the 5' RACE reads, gives a single entry per CDR3 protein. The sample has 75,000 to 85,000 distinct CDR3 sequences, approximately 20% seen once. Documented time point: sample taken at primary tumor resection. The authors sequenced whole RNA from tumor, nontumor lung or frozen PBMC without sorting. Sequencing was performed on PBMCs, taken at surgery. The receptor set was obtained from a male donor with early-stage non-small cell lung cancer.

The genes are TRBV11-2 and TRBJ2-1, with D hard to call. CDR3 length: 15 amino acids. Trimming shortened V by 0 bases and J by 8 bases, and 14 bases separated the two germline ends. Germline assignment: CDR1 SGHAT and CDR2 FQNNGV. CDR3 protein: CASSLDRSGQDEQFF. CDR3 in DNA: TGTGCCAGCAGCTTAGATAGATCAGGTCAGGATGAGCAGTTCTTC.

This clonotype was seen a few times. The chain carries TRBV12-3 or TRBV12-4 and TRBJ2-7, with TRBD2 matching 9 bases. The CDR3 consists of 15 residues. The J segment lost 6 bases and the V segment lost 3 bases, leaving 9 bases of the junction unmatched. CDR3 DNA sequence: TGTGCCAGCAGTTTTTCGGTAGGCGGGAGGGGCGAGCAGTACTTC. It is translated as CASSFSVGGRGEQYF.

The rearrangement uses TRBV4-3 and TRBJ1-1; the D is unclear. Deletions cut 0 bases from V and 0 bases from J, with 2 bases between. This CDR3 spans 13 amino acids. Germline CDR1 is LGHNA and CDR2 is YSLEER. The CDR3 DNA follows: TGCGCCAGCAGCCAAGATTTGAACACTGAAGCTTTCTTT. Translation: CASSQDLNTEAFF.

The chain employs TRBV2 and TRBJ2-5; 10 nucleotides agree with TRBD1. The length of the CDR3 is 15 residues. Germline V CDR1 and CDR2: SNHLY, FYNNEI. Trimming at V came to 7 bases and at J to 1 base, leaving 6 bases not matched to a gene. The CDR3 DNA sequence: TGTGCCAGCACCTGGGACAGGGGCCTCCAAGAGACCCAGTACTTC. Residues: CASTWDRGLQETQYF.

The chain employs TRBV27 and TRBJ1-2; 10 bases agree with TRBD1. Germline CDR1 reads MNHEY; CDR2 reads SMNVEV (reference sequence). The CDR3 has 14 amino acids. With 4 bases clipped from V and 4 bases from J, the junction kept 3 bases outside the gene matches. The CDR3 DNA reads as TGTGCCAGCAGTTCCCGACAGGGGGCCTATGGCTACACCTTC. Translation gives CASSSRQGAYGYTF.

The chain employs TRBV3-1 and TRBJ2-3; D gene unclear. V was cut by 4 bases and J by 5 bases, with 16 bases left in between. Germline CDR1 reads LGHDT; CDR2 reads YNNKEL (reference sequence). CDR3 length: 15 residues. DNA of the CDR3: TGTGCCAGCAGCCCCGGGCGTACAGCTGGAGATACGCAGTATTTT. It translates to CASSPGRTAGDTQYF.

This chain links TRBV29-1 with TRBJ1-1, with D possibly TRBD1 on 5 matching bases. Germline V gene sequence: CDR1 SQVTM, CDR2 ANQGSEA. This CDR3 has 13 amino acids. The ends were cut back, 7 bases at V and 1 base at J, with 13 bases in the middle. The CDR3 bases are TGCAGCGGACTGGGGCAGCAGAACACTGAAGCTTTCTTT. Translating it yields CSGLGQQNTEAFF.

The gene calls are TRBV27 and TRBJ2-3; no clear D gene. Germline V CDR1 and CDR2: MNHEY, SMNVEV (reference sequence). The V and J ends lost 3 bases and 2 bases respectively, with 12 bases between them. This CDR3 region has 15 residues. The CDR3 nucleotides are TGTGCCAGCAGTTTCTCCGGGCTTTACACAGATACGCAGTATTTT. As protein: CASSFSGLYTDTQYF.

This clonotype was counted only a few times. Germline and junction disagree at one end, which may indicate a read error. The chain joins TRBV30 to TRBJ1-5; 7 bases fit TRBD1. Germline V gene lookup returns CDR1 GTSNPN and CDR2 SVGIG (reference sequence). The CDR3 is made up of 13 amino acids. CDR3 protein: CAWSQGTDQPQHF. CDR3 in DNA: TGTGCCTGGAGCCAAGGGACAGATCAGCCCCAACATTTT.

This clonotype was observed a handful of times. The chain is built from TRBV7-9 and TRBJ2-1; D gene uncertain. The CDR3 runs to 13 residues. V dropped 4 bases and J dropped 8 bases, with 12 bases sitting between them. The germline gives CDR1 SEHNR, CDR2 FQNEAQ (reference sequence). The CDR3 loop is CASSSQGLDEQFF. In DNA form, the CDR3 reads TGTGCCAGCAGCTCCCAAGGGTTGGATGAGCAGTTCTTC.

Concerning this clonotype: The germline gene is not matched at one end of the junction; a read error may be the cause. The chain uses TRBV7-7 and TRBJ2-2, with D maybe TRBD2 (5 bases). This CDR3 is built from 15 residues. The germline CDR1 and CDR2 sequences are SSHAT and FNYEAQ (reference sequence). CDR3 sequence (DNA): TGTGCTAGCAGCCTCGTGGCGGGTGGCGACGGGGAGCTGTTTTTT. It specifies CASSLVAGGDGELFF.

This clonotype has a count of ten or more. The chain couples TRBV7-2 to TRBJ2-1, with D perhaps given as TRBD1 or TRBD2 (6 bases each). The CDR3 sequence is 16 residues long. Germline loops: CDR1 SGHTA, CDR2 FQGNSA. The germline V and J ends were trimmed by 6 bases and 4 bases, with 19 bases remaining between them. CDR3 sequence: CASRRMTGGGYNEQFF. For the CDR3, the DNA is TGTGCCAGCAGGCGTATGACAGGAGGGGGTTACAATGAGCAGTTCTTC. Full variable domain (rest looked up from reference TRBV7-2 and TRBJ2-1): GAGVSQSPSNKVTEKGKDVELRCDPISGHTALYWYRQSLGQGLEFLIYFQGNSAPDKSGLPSDRFSAERTGGSVSTLTIQRTQQEDSAVYLCASRRMTGGGYNEQFFGPGTRLTVL.